Given below is one TCR beta chain in context. The target of this receptor is not known. Base qualities were left out, and no much larger clone turns up one base away. At one collaborating source in Seattle, patients were enrolled during active infection and were followed longitudinally through the course of disease. Collaborating institutions collected whole blood in K2EDTA tubes following their own protocols. For TCRbeta analysis, collaborators shipped samples as frozen whole blood, isolated PBMCs, or DNA extracted from either of those sample types. TCRbeta CDR3 regions were amplified from genomic DNA by means of the immunoSEQ Assay, a bias-controlled multiplex PCR. Per the source publication's procedure: The number of nucleated cells in each sample was estimated by amplification of reference gene primers within the assay. Sequence reads were collapsed and filtered to measure the absolute abundance of every unique TCRbeta CDR3 rearrangement. For each sample, productive Simpson clonality was calculated by taking the square root of Simpson's diversity index across productive rearrangements. TCRdb holds this immuneACCESS table with in-frame rearrangements only. Some clones are missing; in checked studies, unresolved V genes explain under half, and the rest has no known cause. Clone size and V and J calls were adopted from that table, with D and trimming inferred from the DNA. The sample table holds 150,000 to 200,000 clones, of which about 82% were seen once. Roughly 0.91% of the sample belongs to the ten largest clones.

V and J lose 3 bases and 4 bases, and a span of 6 bases separates them. From cysteine to phenylalanine, the CDR3 is 13 amino acids long. The CDR3 DNA has 39 bases and is translated from base 1. CDR1 is given as MNHEY and CDR2 as SMNVEV, both from the germline V gene (reference sequence). This sample was taken from a study of blood T cell repertoires in COVID-19 (dated by TCRdb to 2018 to 2021). Broadly, across the study: The collaborator samples originated in the United States, Italy and Spain and spanned the acute and convalescent phases of COVID-19. The material from the prospective study consisted of cDNA or gDNA derived from T cells, B-cell-depleted T cells, or PBMCs. Subjects who had been exposed to COVID-19, were actively infected with it, or had recovered from it provided the deeply sampled blood TCRbeta repertoires that made up the dataset. A freely available public database, intended as a resource for researchers studying the immune response to SARS-CoV-2, is where the repertoires were released. Samples were obtained from the ongoing ImmuneRACE study (first 160 participants) and from approximately 1,200 subjects provided by 6 global collaborators. Nearly every sample came with metadata listing a de-identified subject ID, COVID-19 status, age in years and sex. Where HLA class I and class II types were available, the types were taken from metadata supplied by the sample provider, not from assay-based typing.

What the work shows at the level of the full study, not this receptor alone: The quantity of clinical and demographic metadata differed by source and by participant and was supplied without curation.

The rearranged segments are TRBV27 and TRBJ2-2; a confident D gene designation cannot be given. This sequence was found in a man in his sixties with COVID-19, enrolled during active disease. Sequencing was done on a sample of peripheral blood. The nucleotides read TGTGCCAGCAGTTTCGGCGGCACCGGGGAGCTGTTTTTT. It translates to CASSFGGTGELFF.